Shown below are 10 T cell receptor beta chains from a single sample sequenced in a study of CD8 T cells in ankylosing spondylitis (dated by TCRdb to about 2017). What the authors observed across the whole study: A TCR beta motif of fewer than 10 highly homologous amino acid variants appeared characteristic of blood from ankylosing spondylitis patients.

Library construction relied on 5' RACE. The run used an Illumina HiSeq 2500. The raw public reads went through TCRdb reprocessing: fastp at Q25, MiXCR clone calling, in-frame beta chains kept. Rows matching on CDR3 protein sequence are summarized as one entry with the most common DNA and genes. The sample table holds fewer than 250,000 distinct CDR3 sequences, of which around 20% were seen once. Together, the top ten hold about two fifths of the sample. Antigens for these TCRs are unknown. Material for sequencing was blood, either unsorted or a sorted T cell fraction (not recorded which). The receptor source for this set is a male donor with ankylosing spondylitis.

This clonotype was recorded a few times. The chain joins TRBV4-1 to TRBJ1-1; weak D call: TRBD1 (5 bases). The ends were cut back, 3 bases at V and 2 bases at J, with 13 bases in the middle. Germline V lookup: CDR1 MGHRA, CDR2 YSYEKL. CDR3 length: 15 residues. The CDR3 here is CASSQIQGGNTEAFF. DNA for the CDR3: TGCGCCAGCAGCCAGATCCAGGGCGGAAACACTGAAGCTTTCTTT.

The genes are TRBV7-2 and TRBJ2-7; D not resolved. Germline V gene sequence: CDR1 SGHTA, CDR2 FQGNSA. The CDR3 totals 13 residues. V gave up 3 bases and J gave up 3 bases, with 9 bases separating them. CDR3 bases: TGTGCCAGCAGCTTGGACCAGAACTACGAGCAGTACTTC. This encodes CASSLDQNYEQYF.

This clonotype was detected ten times or more. CDR3 protein: CSARASGREAAEQYF. The CDR3 DNA follows: TGCAGTGCTAGAGCCAGCGGGAGGGAGGCGGCCGAGCAGTACTTC. The rearrangement links TRBV20-1 to TRBJ2-7; 10 bases align to TRBD2. Trimming removed 1 base from V and 6 bases from J; junction bases left unmatched: 9. The CDR3 totals 15 residues. The germline V gene has CDR1 DFQATT and CDR2 SNEGSKA (reference sequence).

The V call is TRBV15, the J call TRBJ2-3; tentatively, D is TRBD1 or TRBD2 (5 bases each). CDR1 and CDR2 from the germline V gene are LNHNV and YYDKDF (reference sequence). V was cut by 9 bases and J by 0 bases, with 10 bases left in between. The CDR3 sequence is 13 residues long. The CDR3 loop is CATGTESTDTQYF. In DNA form, the CDR3 reads TGTGCCACTGGGACGGAGAGCACAGATACGCAGTATTTT.

The rearrangement links TRBV7-3 to TRBJ2-1; TRBD2 matches 12 bases. This CDR3 region has 18 residues. V lost 4 bases to trimming and J lost 0 bases; unmatched junction nucleotides: 7. Germline lookup yields CDR1 SGHTA and CDR2 FQGTGA. This CDR3 reads CASSWTSGAPSSYNEQFF. The CDR3, as DNA: TGTGCCAGCAGCTGGACTAGCGGGGCCCCCAGCTCCTACAATGAGCAGTTCTTC.

This clonotype has a count of ten or more. V is TRBV29-1 and J is TRBJ1-2, with a possible D match to TRBD1 (6 bases). Germline V lookup: CDR1 SQVTM, CDR2 ANQGSEA. The CDR3 is 16 residues long. V lost 0 bases to trimming and J lost 8 bases, with 22 bases between them. This CDR3 is CSVEEAQGTLLTGYTF. CDR3 coding DNA: TGCAGCGTTGAAGAGGCCCAGGGGACATTGCTAACAGGCTACACCTTC.

This clonotype appeared a few times. The CDR3 DNA reads as TGTGCCAGCAGCCAATCCTTAGCGGGAATCTCCTACGAGCAGTACTTC. Translating gives CASSQSLAGISYEQYF. V and J are TRBV16 and TRBJ2-7; 8 positions match TRBD2. J lost 0 bases, V lost 0 bases, and 4 bases had no gene match. The CDR3 is 16 amino acids. Germline CDR1 is KGHSY and CDR2 is FQNENV. The whole variable domain, filled in from reference TRBV16 and TRBJ2-7, reads GEEVAQTPKHLVRGEGQKAKLYCAPIKGHSYVFWYQQVLKNEFKFLISFQNENVFDETGMPKERFSAKCLPNSPCSLEIQATKLEDSAVYFCASSQSLAGISYEQYFGPGTRLTVT.

J is TRBJ2-7 and V is TRBV7-8, with D possibly being TRBD1 (6 bases). This CDR3 region has 14 residues. The V end was cut by 6 bases, the J end by 2 bases, with 14 bases between. CDR1 and CDR2 from the germline V gene are SGHVS and FQNEAQ. The chain's CDR3 is CASSPDSSPYEQYF. CDR3 coding DNA: TGTGCCAGCAGTCCGGACAGTTCCCCCTACGAGCAGTACTTC.

This clonotype was picked up a small number of times. The chain employs TRBV5-6 and TRBJ2-3; tentatively, D is TRBD2 (6 bases). CDR1 and CDR2 (germline): SGHDT, YYEEEE. Trimming stripped 3 bases from V and 0 bases from J, with 11 bases between. The CDR3 is 15 residues long. The CDR3 loop is CASSWRTTSTDTQYF. The CDR3, as DNA: TGTGCCAGCAGCTGGAGGACTACCAGCACAGATACGCAGTATTTT. Filled out from reference TRBV5-6 and TRBJ2-3, the complete variable domain reads DAGVTQSPTHLIKTRGQQVTLRCSPKSGHDTVSWYQQALGQGPQFIFQYYEEEERQRGNFPDRFSGHQFPNYSSELNVNALLLGDSALYLCASSWRTTSTDTQYFGPGTRLTVL.

This clonotype came up a few times. V gene TRBV12-3 or TRBV12-4 combines with J gene TRBJ1-1; D remains ambiguous. CDR3 size: 14 residues. The ends were cut back, 3 bases at V and 3 bases at J, with 11 bases in the middle. The CDR3 DNA follows: TGTGCCAGCAGTTTGACTGCGCGCGACACTGAAGCTTTCTTT. It yields the protein CASSLTARDTEAFF.